A single sample gave rise to the 17 T cell receptor beta chains below, sequenced in a study of human CD8 memory T cell subsets. Production of TCR beta libraries used UMI-labeled 5' RACE as the method. TCRdb derives one entry per CDR3 protein from the 5' RACE reads, leaving out DNA. The sample data list approximately 9,300 distinct CDR3 sequences. The source material was CD8+ T cells from PBMCs. These receptor sequences come from a human donor in good health.

The rearrangement joins TRBV7-8 to TRBJ1-4; the D gene TCRdb calls, TRBD1, cannot be checked with no DNA. The length of the CDR3 is 18 residues. Germline values: CDR1 SGHVS, CDR2 FQNEAQ. CDR3 loop: CASSFFRDRGLANEKLFF.

V usage is TRBV12-3 or TRBV12-4 and J usage is TRBJ1-2; the D gene TCRdb calls, TRBD1, cannot be checked with no DNA. There are 15 residues in the CDR3. The CDR3 loop reads CASSLGTGVLSGYTF.

Its frequency marks this clonotype as medium-sized. This chain uses TRBV4-2 with TRBJ1-1. The germline CDR1 and CDR2 sequences are LGHNA and YNFKEQ. The CDR3 is made up of 11 amino acids. The CDR3 loop is CASSSSTEAFF.

This sequence joins TRBV27 and TRBJ2-7. The CDR3 sequence is 14 residues long. Germline-derived CDR1 and CDR2 are MNHEY and SMNVEV (reference sequence). The CDR3 sequence: CASSLGRRTYEQYF.

The chain recombines TRBV10-2 with TRBJ2-1; checking the TCRdb D call of TRBD2 is not possible without DNA. The V gene's germline CDR1 is WSHSY and CDR2 SAAADI. The CDR3 consists of 14 residues. CDR3: CASALAGDYNEQFF.

The chain is built from TRBV6-6 and TRBJ2-7; TCRdb designates TRBD1, a call that cannot be tested without DNA. Germline CDR1 MNHNY, CDR2 SVGAGI (reference sequence). The CDR3 runs 17 residues. The chain's CDR3 is CASRGTGSSSTIYEQYF.

The chain joins TRBV20-1 to TRBJ2-1; the D call from TCRdb, TRBD1, cannot be confirmed without DNA. The CDR3 length is 15 residues. In germline, CDR1 is DFQATT, CDR2 SNEGSKA (reference sequence). CDR3 amino acids: CSASSLAGDYNEQFF.

V gene TRBV4-3 combines with J gene TRBJ2-7. The CDR3 loop spans 14 amino acids. From germline, CDR1 is LGHNA and CDR2 YSLEER. CDR3 in amino acids: CASSQDFEAPEQYF.

V is TRBV12-3 or TRBV12-4 and J is TRBJ2-7; TCRdb calls TRBD1, which cannot be checked without DNA. The CDR3 consists of 12 residues. CDR3 residues: CASSGTGREQYF.

The rearrangement links TRBV29-1 to TRBJ1-2. The CDR3 spans 15 residues. Germline CDR1 reads SQVTM; CDR2 reads ANQGSEA. This CDR3 is CSVEDLRGGRYGYTF. Supplemented by reference TRBV29-1 and TRBJ1-2, the full variable domain reads SAVISQKPSRDICQRGTSLTIQCQVDSQVTMMFWYRQQPGQSLTLIATANQGSEATYESGFVIDKFPISRPNLTFSTLTVSNMSPEDSSIYLCSVEDLRGGRYGYTFGSGTRLTVV.

The CDR3 protein is CASSYVGDPNEQFF. The V and J genes are TRBV6-2 or TRBV6-3 and TRBJ2-1; the D call of TRBD2 rests on TCRdb alone, since no DNA is present to check it. Looked up from germline, CDR1 is MNHEY and CDR2 is SVGEGT. This CDR3 has 14 amino acids.

This chain joins TRBV20-1 and TRBJ1-1. This CDR3 spans 17 amino acids. The germline V gene encodes CDR1 DFQATT and CDR2 SNEGSKA (reference sequence). The CDR3 here is CSASVIKVWDMNTEAFF.

This chain uses TRBV4-1 with TRBJ2-1. The CDR3 spans 13 residues. Looked up from germline, CDR1 is MGHRA and CDR2 is YSYEKL. CDR3 loop: CASSQDPLNEQFF.

The chain is built from TRBV15 and TRBJ2-3; as DNA is missing, the TRBD1 call by TCRdb cannot be tested. The CDR3 has 16 residues. The germline V gene has CDR1 LNHNV and CDR2 YYDKDF (reference sequence). CDR3 residues: CATSRDAGQGPDTQYF.

The J gene is TRBJ2-1, the V gene TRBV27. Per germline, CDR1 MNHEY and CDR2 SMNVEV (reference sequence). CDR3 length: 15 residues. The CDR3 reads CASSLLGTLYNEQFF.

This clonotype is identified as medium-sized from frequency. The chain uses TRBV6-2 or TRBV6-3 and TRBJ2-1; with no DNA, the TCRdb D assignment of TRBD2 cannot be verified. There are 15 residues in the CDR3. Germline CDR1 and CDR2: MNHEY and SVGEGT. The CDR3 loop reads CASSSGTSGVNEQFF.

The chain couples TRBV6-2 or TRBV6-3 to TRBJ2-7; the D call from TCRdb, TRBD1, cannot be confirmed without DNA. The CDR3 has 14 residues. Per germline, CDR1 MNHEY and CDR2 SVGEGT. CDR3 loop: CASSTAGEGYEQYF.